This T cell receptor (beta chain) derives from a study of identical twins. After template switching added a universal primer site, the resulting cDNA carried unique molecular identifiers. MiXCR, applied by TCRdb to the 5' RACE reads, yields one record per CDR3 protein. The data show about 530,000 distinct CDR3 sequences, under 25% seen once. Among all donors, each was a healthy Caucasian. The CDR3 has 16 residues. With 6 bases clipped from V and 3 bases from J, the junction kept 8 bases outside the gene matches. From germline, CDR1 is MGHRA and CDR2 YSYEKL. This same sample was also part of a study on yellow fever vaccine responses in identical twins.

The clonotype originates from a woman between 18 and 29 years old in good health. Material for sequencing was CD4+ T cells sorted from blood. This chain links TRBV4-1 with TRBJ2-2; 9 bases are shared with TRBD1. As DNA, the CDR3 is TGCGCCAGCAGTCCCTGGGGGGACAGGGACACCGGGGAGCTGTTTTTT. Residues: CASSPWGDRDTGELFF.